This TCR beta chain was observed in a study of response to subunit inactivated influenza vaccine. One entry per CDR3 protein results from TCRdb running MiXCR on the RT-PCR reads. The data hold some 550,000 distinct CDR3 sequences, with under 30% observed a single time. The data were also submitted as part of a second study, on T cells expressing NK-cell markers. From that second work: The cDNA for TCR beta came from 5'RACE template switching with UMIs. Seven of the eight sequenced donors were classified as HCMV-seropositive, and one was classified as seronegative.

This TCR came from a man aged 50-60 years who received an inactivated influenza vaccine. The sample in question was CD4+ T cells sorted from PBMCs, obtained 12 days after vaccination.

The CDR3 bases are TGTGCCAGCAGCCAAGATGACAGGGGGCGGATGGGCTACACCTTC. This codes for CASSQDDRGRMGYTF. The rearrangement uses TRBV4-2 and TRBJ1-2; the match to TRBD1 covers 10 bases. The CDR3 is 15 residues long. V trimming: 0 bases; J trimming: 8 bases; junction bases outside the gene matches: 6. Germline V gene lookup returns CDR1 LGHNA and CDR2 YNFKEQ.